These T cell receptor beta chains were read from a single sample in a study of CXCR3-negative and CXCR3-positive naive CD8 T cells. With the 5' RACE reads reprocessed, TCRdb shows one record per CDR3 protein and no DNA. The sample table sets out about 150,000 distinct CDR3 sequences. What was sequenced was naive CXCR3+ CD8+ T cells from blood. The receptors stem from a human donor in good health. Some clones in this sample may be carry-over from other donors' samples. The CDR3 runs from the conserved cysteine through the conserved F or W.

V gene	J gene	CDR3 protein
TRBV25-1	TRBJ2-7	CASSDSLTLAEGFEQYF
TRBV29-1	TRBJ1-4	CSVEATRDEKLFF
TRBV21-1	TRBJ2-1	CASSKEADPPDREQFF
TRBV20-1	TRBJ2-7	CSASDTKSYEQYF
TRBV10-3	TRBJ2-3	CAISESMQGPTDTQYF
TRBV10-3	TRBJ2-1	CAISDGYETLSEQFF
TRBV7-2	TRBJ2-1	CASSSLGAFNEQFF
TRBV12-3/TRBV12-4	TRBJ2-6	CASRMSSGANVLTF
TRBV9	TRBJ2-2	CASSGAAERNTGELFF
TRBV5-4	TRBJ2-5	CASSLLGTGERETQYF
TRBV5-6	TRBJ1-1	CASSLDSRAFF
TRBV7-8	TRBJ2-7	CASSLFEKRGTYEQYF
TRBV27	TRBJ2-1	CASSHPRAAYNEQFF
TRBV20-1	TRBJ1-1	CSASDGQGNTEAFF
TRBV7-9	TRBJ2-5	CASSQGGGTETQYF
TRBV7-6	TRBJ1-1	CASSTAIGGNTEAFF
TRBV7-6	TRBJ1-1	CASSPLQGNTEAFF
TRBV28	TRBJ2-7	CASSFAGWEQYF
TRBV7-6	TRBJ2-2	CASSLDRDHTGELFF
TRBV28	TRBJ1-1	CASSFGLEAFF
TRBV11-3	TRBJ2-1	CASSLSASGGGDEQFF
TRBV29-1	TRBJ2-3	CSADFTEGDTQYF
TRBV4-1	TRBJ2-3	CASSPQPSGGITDTQYF
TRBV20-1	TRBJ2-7	CSARERERPYEQYF
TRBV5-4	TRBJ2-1	CASSLEGEQFF
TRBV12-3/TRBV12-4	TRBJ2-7	CASSGTVSYEQYF
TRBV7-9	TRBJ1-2	CASSLVEDDNYGYTF
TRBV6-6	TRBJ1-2	CASSYSTDNGYTF
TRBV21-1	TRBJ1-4	CASSKLPGLASKLFF
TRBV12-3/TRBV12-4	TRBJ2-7	CASSSGAGEDEQYF
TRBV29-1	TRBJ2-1	CSVTSLEVGEQFF
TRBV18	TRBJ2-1	CASSPLRQDPYNEQFF
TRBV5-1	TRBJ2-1	CASSHGLAGVTYNEQFF